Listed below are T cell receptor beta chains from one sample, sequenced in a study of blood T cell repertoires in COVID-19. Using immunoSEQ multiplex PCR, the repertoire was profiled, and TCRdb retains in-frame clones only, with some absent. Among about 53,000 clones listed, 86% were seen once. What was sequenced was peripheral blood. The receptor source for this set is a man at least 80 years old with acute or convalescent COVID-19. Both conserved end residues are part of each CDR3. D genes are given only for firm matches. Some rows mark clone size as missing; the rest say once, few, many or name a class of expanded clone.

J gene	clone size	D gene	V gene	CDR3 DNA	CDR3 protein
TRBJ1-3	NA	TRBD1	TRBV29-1	TGCAGCGCCGACTCAGGGGGTTCTGGAAACACCATATATTTT	CSADSGGSGNTIYF
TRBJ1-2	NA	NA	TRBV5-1	TGCGCCAGCAGCCTCCCGGTAGCCGGCAGCTCTATGGGCTACACCTTC	CASSLPVAGSSMGYTF
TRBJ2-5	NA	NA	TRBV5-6	TGTGCCAGCAGCCAGGGTAGGGAAGAGACCCAGTACTTC	CASSQGREETQYF
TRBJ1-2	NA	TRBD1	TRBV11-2	TGTGCCAGCAGCTTTTACCCCGGGACAGGGGGCGGCCACGACTATGGCTACACCTTC	CASSFYPGTGGGHDYGYTF
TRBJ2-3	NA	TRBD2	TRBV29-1	TGCAGCGTTGGCGGCGGGGGGAGCACAGATACGCAGTATTTT	CSVGGGGSTDTQYF
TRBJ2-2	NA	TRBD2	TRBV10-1	TGCGCCAGCAGTGAGAAGCGGGGGGGCCTATACACCGGGGAGCTGTTTTTT	CASSEKRGGLYTGELFF
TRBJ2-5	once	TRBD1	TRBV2	TGTGCCAGCAGGACGAGGGGGCGGGAGACCCAGTACTTC	CASRTRGRETQYF
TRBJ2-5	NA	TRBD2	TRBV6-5	TGTGCCAGCAGGCTCGGGACTAGCGAGGAGACCCAGTACTTC	CASRLGTSEETQYF
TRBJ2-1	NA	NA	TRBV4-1	TGCGCCAGCAGCCATCGACAGGAATTGGACAATGAGCAGTTCTTC	CASSHRQELDNEQFF
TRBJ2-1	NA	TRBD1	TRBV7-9	TGTGCCAGCAGCTTAATAGGACAGGGGGTTGGTGAGCAGTTCTTC	CASSLIGQGVGEQFF
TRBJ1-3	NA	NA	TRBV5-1	TGCGCCAGCAGCTTTGGTCCGGGGGGCTCTGGAAACACCATATATTTT	CASSFGPGGSGNTIYF
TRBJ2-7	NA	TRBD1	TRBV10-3	TGTGCCATCAGTGACCGGGACAGTCGAGGTGGGCAGTACTTC	CAISDRDSRGGQYF
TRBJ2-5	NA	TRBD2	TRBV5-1	TGCGCCAGCAGCTTGCCGGGACTAGGAGGGGAAGAGACCCAGTACTTC	CASSLPGLGGEETQYF
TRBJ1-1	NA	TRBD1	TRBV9	TGTGCCAGCAGCGCCGGGACAGGGAATACACACACTGAAGCTTTCTTT	CASSAGTGNTHTEAFF
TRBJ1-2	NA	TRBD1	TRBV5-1	TGCGCCAGCAGCTTGCTACAGGGGGCGGGTGGCTACACCTTC	CASSLLQGAGGYTF
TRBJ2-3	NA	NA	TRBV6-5	TGTGCCAGCAGTTACTCTTCGACAGGCCTCATAGAAACGCAGTATTTT	CASSYSSTGLIETQYF
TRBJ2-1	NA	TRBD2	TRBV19	TGTGCCAGTAGTATTAGGACTAGCGGGGGGTCGTACAATGAGCAGTTCTTC	CASSIRTSGGSYNEQFF
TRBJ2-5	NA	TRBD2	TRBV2	TGTGCCAGCAGTCAGGGCCTTGGCGGGGGGGCCCAAGAGACCCAGTACTTC	CASSQGLGGGAQETQYF
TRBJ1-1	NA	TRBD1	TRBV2	TGTGCCAGCAGTCTAGGACAGGGGGTCGCCAGGGCTGAAGCTTTCTTT	CASSLGQGVARAEAFF
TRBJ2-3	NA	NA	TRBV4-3	TGCGCCAGCAGCCCCCTGGCAGGGGCTGGGGATACGCAGTATTTT	CASSPLAGAGDTQYF
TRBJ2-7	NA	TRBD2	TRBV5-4	TGTGCCAGCACTAACAAAGTCGCGGGGGGAAGGTACGAGCAGTACTTC	CASTNKVAGGRYEQYF
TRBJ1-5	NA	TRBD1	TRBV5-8	TGTGCCAGCAGCGACAGGGGTCGACAGCCCCAGCATTTT	CASSDRGRQPQHF
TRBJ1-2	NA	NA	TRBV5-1	TGCGCCAGCAGCGGATTCGACATGTATGGCTACACCTTC	CASSGFDMYGYTF
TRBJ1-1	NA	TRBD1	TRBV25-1	TGTGCCAGCAAGACGGACAGGGGAAGGAACACTGAAGCTTTCTTT	CASKTDRGRNTEAFF
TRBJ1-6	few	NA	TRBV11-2	TGTGCCAGCAGCTTAGCAGGGGCCCTCCACTTT	CASSLAGALHF
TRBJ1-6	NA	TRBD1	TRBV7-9	TGTGCCAGCATTACGACAGGGTTCTCTTCACCCCTCCACTTT	CASITTGFSSPLHF
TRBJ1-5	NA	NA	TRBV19	TGTGCCAGTAGTTCCAATAGCAATCAGCCCCAGCATTTT	CASSSNSNQPQHF
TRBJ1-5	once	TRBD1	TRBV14	TGTGCCAGCAGCCAGACAGGGAGCAATCAGCCCCAGCATTTT	CASSQTGSNQPQHF
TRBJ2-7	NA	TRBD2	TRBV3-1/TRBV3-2	TGTGCCAGCAGCCAAGATAGGACTAGCGTTTCCTACGAGCAGTACTTC	CASSQDRTSVSYEQYF
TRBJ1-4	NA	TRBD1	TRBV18	TGTGCCAGCTCACGGACAGGGGGCGAGCCCAATGAAAAACTGTTTTTT	CASSRTGGEPNEKLFF
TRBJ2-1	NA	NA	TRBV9	TGTGCCAGCAGCGTAGACCTGGTGCGTGAGCAGTTCTTC	CASSVDLVREQFF
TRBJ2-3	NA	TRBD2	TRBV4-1	TGCGCCAGCAGCCAAGGACTAGCGGGGGGGACAGATACGCAGTATTTT	CASSQGLAGGTDTQYF
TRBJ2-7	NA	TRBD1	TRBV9	TGTGCCGGCAGCGTAGGGGACAGCCAGCCCTACGAGCAGTACTTC	CAGSVGDSQPYEQYF